This entry lists 12 T cell receptor beta chains sequenced from one sample in a study of shared clonotypes between healthy human individuals. Sequencing was performed with immunoSEQ multiplex PCR; in TCRdb, only in-frame clones are kept and a portion is missing. The repertoire includes some 1,400,000 clones, over 95% of them detected once, and roughly 1.1% sits in the top ten. Sequenced: naive CD4+ T cells sorted from blood. As to subset: CD45RA+ positively selected. Receptors were obtained from a man aged 25-45 years in good health.

This clone has only one observation. The CDR3 spells CSVRSAPYEQYF. The DNA of the CDR3 is TGCAGCGTTCGGAGTGCCCCCTACGAGCAGTACTTC. This chain connects TRBV29-1 to TRBJ2-7; no reliable D call. The CDR3 totals 12 residues. V shed 5 bases and J shed 2 bases, with 10 bases lying between them. CDR1 is SQVTM and CDR2 is ANQGSEA in the germline V gene.

The V call is TRBV19, the J call TRBJ1-1; 9 bases align to TRBD1. V dropped 3 bases and J dropped 7; count of bases not matched to a gene: 6. The CDR3 runs 14 residues. Germline V gene data show CDR1 as LNHDA and CDR2 as SQIVND (reference sequence). The CDR3 loop is CASSIKDRGSEAFF. CDR3 sequence (DNA): TGTGCCAGTAGTATCAAAGACAGGGGGAGTGAAGCTTTCTTT.

The J gene is TRBJ1-2, the V gene TRBV28; the D is unclear. Germline V CDR1 and CDR2: MDHEN, SYDVKM. The CDR3 loop spans 14 amino acids. V gave up 4 bases and J gave up 4 bases, with 13 bases separating them. CDR3 sequence: CASSSGRTGYGYTF. Here the CDR3 DNA reads TGTGCCAGCAGTTCGGGCCGGACGGGCTATGGCTACACCTTC.

The J gene is TRBJ2-1, the V gene TRBV7-8; 7 bases agree with TRBD2. CDR3 length: 16 amino acids. Germline-derived CDR1 and CDR2 are SGHVS and FQNEAQ. The V segment lost 5 bases and the J segment 4 bases; nucleotides outside the gene matches: 11. The CDR3 is CASSRRAGVSYNEQFF. CDR3 sequence (DNA): TGTGCCAGCAGCCGCCGGGCGGGAGTAAGTTACAATGAGCAGTTCTTC.

The V call is TRBV7-9, the J call TRBJ2-7, with 7 nucleotides matching TRBD1. CDR1 and CDR2 (germline): SEHNR, FQNEAQ (reference sequence). The trim removed 5 bases at V and 0 bases at J, leaving 1 base unmatched. The CDR3 runs 13 residues. The CDR3 region has the DNA TGTGCCAGCAGCCGGACAGGCTCCTACGAGCAGTACTTC. This gives the protein CASSRTGSYEQYF.

The chain couples TRBV2 to TRBJ1-1, with D unresolved. Germline V lookup: CDR1 SNHLY, CDR2 FYNNEI. Deletions cut 7 bases from V and 4 bases from J, with 13 bases between. This CDR3 comprises 13 residues. In DNA form, the CDR3 reads TGTGCCAGCATGGGCGAGCGAGGCACTGAAGCTTTCTTT. Residues: CASMGERGTEAFF. The full variable domain, in which reference TRBV2 and TRBJ1-1 provide the parts outside the CDR3, is EPEVTQTPSHQVTQMGQEVILRCVPISNHLYFYWYRQILGQKVEFLVSFYNNEISEKSEIFDDQFSVERPDGSNFTLKIRSTKLEDSAMYFCASMGERGTEAFFGQGTRLTVV.

About this clone itself: At the DNA level, this CDR3 is encoded by other sequences in the same sample as well. This chain connects TRBV5-1 to TRBJ2-2, with 9 bases that match TRBD2. CDR1 SGHRS and CDR2 YFSETQ come from the germline V gene. After removal of 4 bases from V and 2 bases from J, the junction contained 6 bases not matched to a gene. CDR3 length: 16 residues. The CDR3: CASSPLTSGNTGELFF. The CDR3 DNA reads TGCGCCAGCAGCCCCCTGACTAGCGGTAACACCGGGGAGCTGTTTTTT.

The chain is built from TRBV5-4 and TRBJ2-1; 7 bases are shared with TRBD2. The CDR3 spans 16 residues. Trimming cost V 4 bases and J 1 base; bases outside gene matches: 8. Germline loops: CDR1 SGHNT, CDR2 YYREEE (reference sequence). CDR3: CASSRWAGASYNEQFF. The DNA of the CDR3 is TGTGCCAGCAGCAGATGGGCGGGAGCGTCCTACAATGAGCAGTTCTTC.

The rearrangement links TRBV6-1 to TRBJ2-2, with 7 bases identical to TRBD2. Germline CDR1 MNHNS, CDR2 SASEGT. The ends lost 4 bases at V and 7 bases at J; junction bases unmatched: 3. This CDR3 is 13 amino acids long. The CDR3 loop is CASSAGRGGELFF. The DNA for the CDR3 is TGTGCCAGCAGTGCTGGGAGGGGCGGGGAGCTGTTTTTT.

J is TRBJ2-1 and V is TRBV7-9; 10 bases map to TRBD2. The germline V gene has CDR1 SEHNR and CDR2 FQNEAQ (reference sequence). The CDR3 has 16 amino acids. Losses at the gene ends were 0 bases for V and 11 bases for J; bases not matched to a gene: 10. CDR3 bases: TGTGCCAGCAGCTTAGCGCCCCAGGCTAGCGGGAGTAAGCAGTTCTTC. Its protein is CASSLAPQASGSKQFF. The variable domain in full, completed from reference TRBV7-9 and TRBJ2-1, reads DTGVSQNPRHKITKRGQNVTFRCDPISEHNRLYWYRQTLGQGPEFLTYFQNEAQLEKSRLLSDRFSAERPKGSFSTLEIQRTEQGDSAMYLCASSLAPQASGSKQFFGPGTRLTVL.

The rearrangement links TRBV18 to TRBJ2-7, with D perhaps matching TRBD1 (6 bases). The CDR3 extends over 16 amino acids. Trimming stripped 2 bases from V and 0 bases from J, with 14 bases between. CDR1 KGHSH and CDR2 LQKENI come from the germline V gene. In nucleotides, the CDR3 is TGTGCCAGCTCACCAATACGGGTCAGGGGCTCCTACGAGCAGTACTTC. This gives the protein CASSPIRVRGSYEQYF.

The CDR3 DNA is TGTGCCAGCAGGACAGGGATAGGTGAAAAACTGTTTTTT. This gives the protein CASRTGIGEKLFF. This chain links TRBV2 with TRBJ1-4; TRBD1 agrees at 7 bases. V lost 6 bases and J lost 7; bases outside the gene matches: 5. The CDR3 contains 13 residues. The germline CDR1 and CDR2 sequences are SNHLY and FYNNEI.